Sequencing of this T cell receptor (beta chain) was carried out in a study of post-analysis software for immune sequencing data. Study-wide context: Disease trajectories encompassed relapsing-remitting, secondary progressive and progressive-relapsing multiple sclerosis.

Germline V gene lookup returns CDR1 GTSNPN and CDR2 SVGIG (reference sequence). This CDR3 spans 12 amino acids. A note on this clonotype: The antigen is undetermined.

Overall study results and limits: People with multiple sclerosis had a significantly lower normalized Chao1 diversity than controls did. Relative to controls, patients had 4 or 5 TRBV segments at higher frequency, with TRBV5-6, TRBV5-1 and TRBV20-1 among these. Clustering by F measure revealed strong co-clustering among samples prepared together in one batch.

Prepared libraries of TCR beta cDNA carried unique molecular identifiers. When roughly 0.9 to 10 million T cells were used, they gave about 540,000 cDNA molecules. Each CDR3 protein is one row after TCRdb ran MiXCR on the PCR reads. This sample yields around 710,000 distinct CDR3 sequences, of which around 46% are seen a single time; 4.9% belongs to the top ten. The receptor comes from a girl aged 10-17 years with multiple sclerosis. V usage is TRBV30 and J usage is TRBJ2-4; D remains unclear. The DNA end is more similar to TRBJ2-7, so the J call may be wrong. Sequencing input: blood. The CDR3 DNA follows: TGTGCCTGGAGTGTTGGGGTGGGCGAGCAGTACTTC. Its translation is CAWSVGVGEQYF.